This T cell receptor (beta chain) was captured by sequencing in a study of cytomegalovirus exposure and HLA in healthy donors. The count of this clone is one. No antigen is known for it. The germline V and J ends were trimmed by 3 bases and 6 bases, with 11 bases remaining between them. CDR3 size: 14 residues. Germline V CDR1 and CDR2: SGHAT, FQNNGV. Points from the study as a whole: Earlier analysis looked at TCR beta V segments, and most were productive about 87% or about 30% of the time.

The PCR was carried out with 60 Vbeta primers and 13 Jbeta primers. Clones were read by immunoSEQ multiplex PCR, and TCRdb kept only the in-frame ones, dropping some. Here the sample spans fewer than 150,000 clones, 75% to 90% being singletons. This chain joins TRBV11-2 and TRBJ2-2; D perhaps matches TRBD2 (6 bases). The sample consisted of PBMCs. The sequence was collected from a woman in her twenties or thirties in good health and CMV-seropositive. The CDR3 nucleotides read TGTGCCAGCAGCTTCGGGGGTGGGGCCGGGGAGCTGTTTTTT. This codes for CASSFGGGAGELFF.